This TCR beta chain derives from a study of blood T cell repertoires in COVID-19 (dated by TCRdb to 2020 to 2021). Study-wide context: The collaborator samples originated in the United States, Italy and Spain and spanned the acute and convalescent phases of COVID-19. Samples were obtained from the ongoing ImmuneRACE study (first 160 participants) and from 1,000 to 1,500 subjects provided by 6 global collaborators. Sample metadata almost always included a de-identified subject ID, COVID-19 status, age in years and sex. A freely available public database, intended as a resource for researchers studying the immune response to SARS-CoV-2, is where the repertoires were released. The prospective study material was composed of cDNA or gDNA derived from T cells, B-cell-depleted T cells, or PBMCs. Where available, HLA class I and class II types were taken from metadata supplied by the sample provider and were not determined by assay-based typing. The dataset comprised deeply sampled blood TCRbeta repertoires from subjects exposed to, actively infected with, or recovered from COVID-19.

TCRbeta CDR3 regions were amplified from genomic DNA using the immunoSEQ Assay, a bias-controlled multiplex PCR. The published analysis was carried out like this. The number of nucleated cells in each sample was estimated from the amplification of reference gene primers within the assay. Sequence reads were collapsed and filtered to measure the absolute abundance of every unique TCRbeta CDR3 rearrangement. For each sample, productive Simpson clonality was calculated as the square root of Simpson's diversity index over productive rearrangements. TCRdb took over this immuneACCESS table, retaining in-frame rearrangements with V and J assigned. Such tables are incomplete; in checked studies, under half of the missing clones stem from an unresolved V gene, and the remainder is unexplained. The V and J calls and the clone size are those of that table, but D and trimming were determined from the DNA. In this sample the table shows under 45,000 clones, roughly 80% of which occur a single time. The ten largest clones add up to about 3.2% of the sample.

A word on this clone: Its antigen is currently not known. The record has no base qualities; no much larger clone is one base away.

Study-wide conclusions, independent of this receptor: Clinical and demographic metadata were provided uncurated, with the amount varying by source and participant.

In Seattle, one collaborating source enrolled patients while the infection was active and tracked those patients longitudinally over the course of disease. Each collaborating institution followed its own protocols to collect whole blood in K2EDTA tubes. For TCRbeta analysis, collaborators shipped samples as frozen whole blood, isolated PBMCs, or DNA extracted from either of those sample types. Including cysteine and phenylalanine, the CDR3 has 15 amino acids. Only CDR3 DNA remains: 45 bases, in frame from the first base. Here V drops 6 bases and J drops 8 bases, and the junction holds 7 bases not matched to any gene. Reading the germline V gene gives CDR1 SNHLY and CDR2 FYNNEI.

The TCR originated in a man between 65 and 80 years old with COVID-19, enrolled during active disease. This receptor chain uses TRBV2 and TRBJ2-1, with 13 bases in between that match TRBD2. The sequencing input was peripheral blood. Here the CDR3 is given as CASRSRTSGSDEQFF. The nucleotides are TGTGCCAGCAGGAGTAGGACTAGCGGGAGCGATGAGCAGTTCTTC.